Presented here are 14 T cell receptor beta chains from one specimen sequenced in a study of T cell responses to AZD1222 COVID-19 vaccine. Produced via immunoSEQ multiplex PCR; TCRdb's table is partial and in-frame only. The table has some 150,000 clones, roughly 85% seen once. This specimen consisted of peripheral blood, obtained 28 days after the second dose of the MenACWY control vaccine. All receptors derive from an adult who received the MenACWY meningococcal vaccine as a control.

V gene TRBV29-1 combines with J gene TRBJ1-1, with D possibly TRBD1 on 6 matching bases. CDR1 and CDR2 from the germline V gene are SQVTM and ANQGSEA. The CDR3 consists of 13 residues. V lost 7 bases and J 0 bases, leaving 12 bases between the germline ends. CDR3 DNA: TGCAGCGGCAAACAGGGTATGAACACTGAAGCTTTCTTT. It translates to CSGKQGMNTEAFF.

J is TRBJ1-1 and V is TRBV19; 7 bases align to TRBD1. Germline assignment: CDR1 LNHDA and CDR2 SQIVND (reference sequence). Trimming took 3 bases from V and 1 from J; bases not matched to a gene: 5. The CDR3 runs 15 residues. CDR3 residues: CASSMTGSTNTEAFF. The CDR3 DNA reads as TGTGCCAGTAGTATGACAGGGAGTACGAACACTGAAGCTTTCTTT.

The J gene is TRBJ2-2, the V gene TRBV5-4; D unresolved. V lost 2 bases and J lost 8, with 4 bases in between. Germline V CDR1 and CDR2: SGHNT, YYREEE (reference sequence). CDR3 size: 11 residues. CDR3 loop: CASSFGGELFF. DNA of the CDR3: TGTGCCAGCAGCTTTGGAGGGGAGCTGTTTTTT.

The V and J genes are TRBV27 and TRBJ2-3, with a tentative D call TRBD2 (6 bases). Per germline, CDR1 MNHEY and CDR2 SMNVEV (reference sequence). V shed 3 bases and J shed 2 bases, with 9 bases lying between them. CDR3 length: 14 residues. Here the CDR3 reads CASSLGLYTDTQYF. The CDR3 DNA reads as TGTGCCAGCAGTTTGGGACTTTACACAGATACGCAGTATTTT.

This CDR3 is CASSLGGEQPQHF. CDR3 coding DNA: TGCGCCAGCAGCTTGGGGGGTGAACAGCCCCAGCATTTT. The J gene is TRBJ1-5, the V gene TRBV5-1, with unresolved D. This CDR3 is 13 amino acids long. With 0 bases removed from V and 7 bases from J, the gap between germline ends came to 8 bases. Looked up from germline, CDR1 is SGHRS and CDR2 is YFSETQ.

This clone was observed a handful of times. The rearrangement links TRBV11-2 to TRBJ1-1; D is ambiguous. V lost 7 bases, J lost 1 base, and 13 bases lay in between. From germline, CDR1 is SGHAT and CDR2 FQNNGV. This CDR3 comprises 14 residues. CDR3 amino acids: CASTPGRGNTEAFF. The CDR3 bases are TGTGCCAGCACCCCCGGGCGGGGGAACACTGAAGCTTTCTTT. Using reference TRBV11-2 and TRBJ1-1 for the parts outside the CDR3, the full variable domain is EAGVAQSPRYKIIEKRQSVAFWCNPISGHATLYWYQQILGQGPKLLIQFQNNGVVDDSQLPKDRFSAERLKGVDSTLKIQPAKLEDSAVYLCASTPGRGNTEAFFGQGTRLTVV.

The chain is built from TRBV7-9 and TRBJ1-3; 7 positions agree with TRBD1. Germline values: CDR1 SEHNR, CDR2 FQNEAQ (reference sequence). The CDR3 runs to 14 residues. V lost 5 bases, J lost 4 bases, and 5 bases stayed unmatched. This CDR3 reads CASSQGGPGNTIYF. The DNA for the CDR3 is TGTGCCAGCAGCCAAGGGGGCCCCGGAAACACCATATATTTT.

The chain joins TRBV2 to TRBJ2-3, with 11 positions matching TRBD2. This CDR3 comprises 15 residues. V lost 5 bases and J lost 6; bases outside the gene matches: 7. Per the germline V gene, CDR1 is SNHLY and CDR2 is FYNNEI. The CDR3 bases are TGTGCCAGCAGTATTAGCGGGAGGGAGGGGGATACGCAGTATTTT. This translates into CASSISGREGDTQYF.

This chain uses TRBV7-6 with TRBJ2-2; 10 bases match TRBD2. Per germline, CDR1 SGHVS and CDR2 FNYEAQ. CDR3 length: 16 residues. V shed 1 base, J shed 5 bases, and the junction held 4 bases outside the gene matches. In DNA, the CDR3 is TGTGCCAGCAGCTTAGGACTAGCGGGCGGGACCGGGGAGCTGTTTTTT. This translates into CASSLGLAGGTGELFF.

This clone was recorded once. The chain has TRBV4-1 and TRBJ1-2, with TRBD1 identical over 11 bases. Germline V gives CDR1 MGHRA, CDR2 YSYEKL. The CDR3 runs 22 residues. Unmatched junction bases numbered 28, after V lost 3 bases and J lost 7 bases. The CDR3 reads CASSHPLRDRGTAASFRGGYTF. CDR3 in DNA: TGCGCCAGCAGCCATCCACTCCGGGACAGGGGGACCGCGGCGTCGTTTCGAGGTGGCTACACCTTC.

J is TRBJ1-1 and V is TRBV21-1. TRBV21-1 is described as a pseudogene. The CDR3 is 18 amino acids. The CDR3 here is CASHEKLKDLGGNTEAFF. In DNA form, the CDR3 reads TGTGCCAGCCATGAAAAACTCAAAGACCTTGGAGGGAACACTGAAGCTTTCTTT.

The gene calls are TRBV10-2 and TRBJ1-6, with D hard to call. V lost 0 bases to trimming and J lost 7 bases, with 4 bases between them. The CDR3 runs 13 residues. Per the germline V gene, CDR1 is WSHSY and CDR2 is SAAADI. CDR3 protein: CASSESGNSPLHF. The CDR3 bases are TGCGCCAGCAGTGAGTCAGGGAATTCACCCCTCCACTTT.

The chain is built from TRBV30 and TRBJ2-2; D is uncertain. This CDR3 region has 13 residues. Trimming pared 7 bases from V and 0 bases from J, leaving 9 bases between. CDR1 and CDR2 (germline): GTSNPN, SVGIG (reference sequence). CDR3 nucleotides: TGTGCCTCCGGACGCGCGAACACCGGGGAGCTGTTTTTT. This translates into CASGRANTGELFF.

The genes are TRBV25-1 and TRBJ2-3; the match to TRBD2 covers 11 bases. CDR3 length: 15 residues. Trimming cost V 3 bases and J 4 bases; bases outside gene matches: 3. Germline V gives CDR1 MGHDK, CDR2 SYGVNS. The CDR3 DNA sequence: TGTGCCAGCAGTGATAGCGGGAGGGTGGCAGATACGCAGTATTTT. This codes for CASSDSGRVADTQYF.